Presented here are 14 T cell receptor beta chains from one specimen sequenced in a study of control samples from healthy donors and cancer patients. TCRdb keeps only in-frame clones here, not all; method: immunoSEQ multiplex PCR. The sample lists over 100,000 clones, approximately 89% occurring once. Sequencing used blood. The receptors shown here come from a man aged 40-49 years in good health.

This rearrangement joins TRBV18 to TRBJ1-4; 9 bases line up with TRBD1. V lost 4 bases, J lost 3 bases, and 15 bases stayed unmatched. CDR3 length: 19 amino acids. Looked up from germline, CDR1 is KGHSH and CDR2 is LQKENI. CDR3 sequence: CASSQIPGQGFSANEKLFF. CDR3 nucleotides: TGTGCCAGCTCACAAATCCCGGGACAGGGTTTTTCGGCTAATGAAAAACTGTTTTTT.

The CDR3 loop is CATSRWTQAQGEAFF. CDR3 bases: TGTGCCACCAGCAGATGGACCCAGGCCCAGGGTGAAGCTTTCTTT. J is TRBJ1-1 and V is TRBV15; tentatively, D is TRBD1 (5 bases). V shed 2 bases and J shed 7 bases, with 17 bases lying between them. This CDR3 has 15 residues. Germline V CDR1 and CDR2: LNHNV, YYDKDF (reference sequence).

The chain couples TRBV6-5 to TRBJ1-1; D is uncertain. The CDR3 length is 15 residues. Germline loops: CDR1 MNHEY, CDR2 SVGAGI. V was shortened by 8 bases and J by 5 bases, with 21 bases between the two germline ends. Here the CDR3 reads CASSSQELGTTEAFF. The CDR3 DNA reads as TGTGCCAGCTCCTCGCAGGAATTGGGAACAACTGAAGCTTTCTTT.

The chain is built from TRBV12-3 or TRBV12-4 and TRBJ2-4; D is unresolved. The germline V and J ends were trimmed by 5 bases and 0 bases, with 5 bases remaining between them. The CDR3 is made up of 13 amino acids. The CDR3 sequence is CASSALAKNIQYF. CDR3 nucleotides: TGTGCCAGCAGTGCACTAGCCAAAAACATTCAGTACTTC.

This rearrangement joins TRBV11-3 to TRBJ2-2; D assignment may be TRBD1 or TRBD2 (5 bases each). With 7 bases removed from V and 4 bases from J, the gap between germline ends came to 7 bases. Germline V gene lookup returns CDR1 SGHNT and CDR2 YENEEA. The CDR3 contains 12 residues. The CDR3, as DNA: TGTGCCAGCAAGGGGACCACCGGGGAGCTGTTTTTT. It is translated as CASKGTTGELFF. The full variable domain, with the rest looked up from reference TRBV11-3 and TRBJ2-2, is EAGVVQSPRYKIIEKKQPVAFWCNPISGHNTLYWYLQNLGQGPELLIRYENEEAVDDSQLPKDRFSAERLKGVDSTLKIQPAELGDSAVYLCASKGTTGELFFGEGSRLTVL.

This clone was counted a single time. This CDR3 reads CASSFGGSGAYEQYF. The CDR3 DNA reads as TGTGCCAGCAGTTTCGGGGGCAGCGGCGCCTACGAGCAGTACTTC. This rearrangement joins TRBV9 to TRBJ2-7; D is possibly TRBD1 or TRBD2 (6 bases each). The germline CDR1 and CDR2 sequences are SGDLS and YYNGEE. The germline V and J ends were trimmed by 5 bases and 2 bases, with 17 bases remaining between them. This CDR3 is built from 15 residues.

In regard to this clone: The sample contains more than one DNA sequence encoding this CDR3. The chain is built from TRBV20-1 and TRBJ2-7, with D possibly matching TRBD1 (6 bases). This CDR3 has 11 amino acids. V was shortened by 6 bases and J by 3 bases, with 9 bases between the two germline ends. Germline lookup yields CDR1 DFQATT and CDR2 SNEGSKA (reference sequence). The CDR3 here is CSAKDSYEQYF. In nucleotides, the CDR3 is TGCAGTGCAAAGGACAGCTACGAGCAGTACTTC.

This chain links TRBV18 with TRBJ1-2; D not certain. V gave up 3 bases and J gave up 1 base, with 6 bases separating them. Germline V CDR1 and CDR2: KGHSH, LQKENI. The CDR3 spans 13 residues. CDR3 sequence: CASSPELNYGYTF. Written as DNA, the CDR3 is TGTGCCAGCTCACCGGAGCTTAACTATGGCTACACCTTC. Full variable domain (outside the CDR3, taken from reference TRBV18 and TRBJ1-2): NAGVMQNPRHLVRRRGQEARLRCSPMKGHSHVYWYRQLPEEGLKFMVYLQKENIIDESGMPKERFSAEFPKEGPSILRIQQVVRGDSAAYFCASSPELNYGYTFGSGTRLTVV.

This rearrangement joins TRBV5-1 to TRBJ1-3; the D is unclear. CDR1 SGHRS and CDR2 YFSETQ come from the germline V gene. The V gene lost 1 base and the J gene lost 0 bases, with 5 bases spanning the gap. The length of the CDR3 is 14 residues. As DNA, the CDR3 is TGCGCCAGCAGCTTGAATCTCTCTGGAAACACCATATATTTT. This encodes CASSLNLSGNTIYF.

The V gene is TRBV9, the J gene TRBJ2-1; TRBD2 might be the D (6 bases). CDR1 SGDLS and CDR2 YYNGEE come from the germline V gene. The V end lost 0 bases, the J end lost 6 bases, and 7 bases lay between the germline ends. The CDR3 contains 13 residues. The CDR3 loop reads CASSVGRANEQFF. CDR3 coding DNA: TGTGCCAGCAGCGTAGGGAGGGCCAATGAGCAGTTCTTC.

This chain connects TRBV24-1 to TRBJ2-3; 10 positions agree with TRBD2. The CDR3 contains 15 residues. CDR1 is KGHDR, CDR2 SFDVKD, per germline. J gave up 6 bases and V 5 bases, and 7 bases lay outside the gene matches. The DNA for the CDR3 is TGTGCCACCAGTGGCGTAGCGGGGGGCGAGGATACGCAGTATTTT. This translates into CATSGVAGGEDTQYF.

This clone was picked up one time. The chain uses TRBV5-5 and TRBJ2-7, with 7 bases matching TRBD1. CDR3 size: 14 residues. After removal of 3 bases from V and 4 bases from J, the junction contained 7 bases not matched to a gene. Germline V gene data show CDR1 as SGHKS and CDR2 as YYEKEE (reference sequence). The CDR3 protein is CASSSGTAFYEQYF. DNA of the CDR3: TGTGCCAGCAGCTCCGGGACAGCTTTTTACGAGCAGTACTTC.

The chain is built from TRBV6-4 and TRBJ2-3; D assignment may be TRBD1 or TRBD2 (6 bases each). Germline CDR1 and CDR2: MRHNA and SNTAGT. This CDR3 contains 15 residues. Between the trimmed V and J ends, which lost 3 bases and 0 bases, there was a span of 10 bases. CDR3 DNA: TGTGCCAGCAGTGAAGGGGGGATCAGCACAGATACGCAGTATTTT. This codes for CASSEGGISTDTQYF.

The chain combines TRBV4-1 with TRBJ1-5; TRBD1 is a possible D gene (6 bases). Germline V gene lookup returns CDR1 MGHRA and CDR2 YSYEKL. Trimming pared 5 bases from V and 1 base from J, leaving 15 bases between. The CDR3 sequence is 16 residues long. CDR3 region: CASSVRVGQSNQPQHF. The CDR3, as DNA: TGCGCCAGCAGCGTAAGGGTCGGACAGAGCAATCAGCCCCAGCATTTT.